This T cell receptor (beta chain) was documented in a study of T cell repertoires and leukemia-associated antigens (dated by TCRdb to between 2019 and 2020). In the study overall: Per sample, about 5.1 to 7 million read pairs and roughly 3.3 to 5.0 million effective reads were obtained, for approximately 16 million effective reads in total. Using in vitro peptide stimulation of healthy T cells, the study sought to determine the antigen recognized by a TCR Vbeta21 clone earlier detected in CML patients.

About this clonotype: What antigen it recognizes has not been identified. Per-nucleotide qualities are absent, and no much larger clonotype sits a single base away.

Relative to germline, V is missing 2 bases and J is missing 2 bases, with 5 bases of the junction outside any gene match. The germline V gene yields SGHRS for CDR1 and YFSETQ for CDR2. Inclusive of the bounding cysteine and phenylalanine, the CDR3 is 15 residues long. Only the CDR3 portion is preserved as DNA: 45 bases, with reading frame beginning at the first base. CD3+ T cells were initially rested overnight at roughly 2.5 million cells/mL in RPMI 1640 lacking fetal bovine serum. MACS immunomagnetic beads were used, per the manufacturer's instructions, to isolate CD3+ T cells from PBMCs. Total RNA was extracted from the cultured T cells using TRIzol reagent. 5' rapid amplification of cDNA ends (5'RACE) was the method used to amplify TCRbeta libraries from the RNA. Before sequencing, library concentration and integrity were assessed using Qubit, an Agilent instrument, and quantitative PCR. Qualified libraries were sequenced on Illumina HiSeq or MiSeq by a commercial service provider. The study's processing was this. MiXCR version 1.8.2 was used to identify TCR sequences in each sample. For a clone to be considered qualified, a CDR3 longer than four amino acids, an in-frame nucleotide length, and the absence of a stop codon were required. An effective read was defined as a read containing the complete CDR3 structure. RT-PCR with 24 Vbeta primers, GeneScan spectratyping, and Sanger sequencing were used to validate expanded clones. Through fastp at Q25 and MiXCR, TCRdb rebuilt clones from the public reads, retaining in-frame beta chains. Every entry covers one CDR3 protein and lists the most common genes and DNA from its rows. These V and J calls derive from TCRdb rather than the authors' analysis. The sample yields roughly 10,000 distinct CDR3 sequences; around two fifths were counted once. The ten biggest clones cover over 50% of the sample.

What the authors observed across the whole study: Antigen specificity and function of the expanded clones were not tested directly and required further investigation. Across the four groups, there were no significant differences in the numbers of Vbeta genes (roughly 58), Jbeta genes (roughly 15), VDJ rearrangements, or unique CDR3s.

Sequencing input: CD3+ T cells sorted from blood and cultured. The receptor chain draws on TRBV5-1 and TRBJ2-7; the junction holds 9 bases that match TRBD1. The source is a female donor in good health. The sequenced DNA is TGCGCCAGCAGCTTTTTGGGACAGGGAGCCTACGAGCAGTACTTC. Its protein is CASSFLGQGAYEQYF. Reference TRBV5-1 and TRBJ2-7 genes cover what lies past the CDR3, so the full variable domain is KAGVTQTPRYLIKTRGQQVTLSCSPISGHRSVSWYQQTPGQGLQFLFEYFSETQRNKGNFPGRFSGRQFSNSRSEMNVSTLELGDSALYLCASSFLGQGAYEQYFGPGTRLTVT.